The clone carrying this TCR beta chain was seen only a few times. This record belongs to a study of beta chain features in type 1 diabetes. Every isolated RNA sample was fully reverse transcribed, so sequencing captured expressed TCRB transcripts. The repertoire was sequenced with immunoSEQ multiplex PCR; TCRdb's copy has only in-frame clones and lacks some. The sample has about 150,000 clones; about 9.8% are singletons. CDR1 is SGHTA, CDR2 FQGNSA, per germline. The CDR3 extends over 14 amino acids. The trim removed 5 bases at V and 3 bases at J, leaving 7 bases unmatched. This clonotype was obtained from a woman aged 18-29 years in good health. Source material: central memory CD4+ T cells from blood. The genes are TRBV7-2 and TRBJ2-7; 7 positions match TRBD1. CDR3 residues: CASSPWTGNYEQYF. In DNA form, the CDR3 reads TGTGCCAGCAGCCCCTGGACAGGTAACTACGAGCAGTACTTC.